This TCR beta chain was recorded in a study of T cell changes during pregnancy in multiple sclerosis (dated by TCRdb to between 2018 and 2021). Context from the whole study: The study looked at changes in the T cell repertoire across pregnancy in women with multiple sclerosis.

For this clone: What antigen it recognizes has not been identified. No per-base quality is available; no much larger clone lies one base away.

Germline trimming amounts to 6 bases on V and 9 bases on J, with 6 as the count of junction bases outside the gene matches. Its CDR3 holds 15 amino acids, cysteine through phenylalanine. Here the CDR3 DNA is all that survives: 45 bases in frame from base 1. Sequences MNHEY (CDR1) and SVGAGI (CDR2) are obtained from the germline V gene. Preparation of the library involved the immunoSEQ multiplex PCR assay. This immuneACCESS table, as held by TCRdb, lists in-frame sequences with V and J called but not all clones. Of the missing ones, under half trace to an unresolved V gene in checked studies; the others have no known cause. Present in this sample are fewer than 100,000 clones, about 93% of which were seen just once. Of the sample, 2.5% to 3% falls within the top ten clones.

This material consisted of peripheral blood, taken after pregnancy. This clonotype was obtained from a female donor in good health, enrolled as a control in a pregnancy study. The chain uses TRBV6-5 and TRBJ1-6, and 12 bases in between align with TRBD1. The nucleotide sequence reads TGTGCCAGCAGCCTCGGGACAGGGGGCTCTTCACCCCTCCACTTT. The translation is CASSLGTGGSSPLHF.